These 6 T cell receptor beta chains were all obtained from the same sample, sequenced in a study of blood T cell repertoires in COVID-19. Libraries were prepared by immunoSEQ multiplex PCR; TCRdb keeps only in-frame clonotypes and omits some of them. The sample holds 200,000 to 300,000 clones, around 84% seen once. Input material: peripheral blood. These TCRs come from a middle-aged woman who had recovered from COVID-19.

This clone appeared a single time. This chain joins TRBV4-1 and TRBJ1-6; possible D gene TRBD1, 6 bases. The germline V gene encodes CDR1 MGHRA and CDR2 YSYEKL. This CDR3 is 15 amino acids long. V was trimmed by 0 bases and J by 8 bases, leaving 11 bases between them. The CDR3 loop reads CASSQDGGGDSPLHF. The CDR3 DNA follows: TGCGCCAGCAGCCAAGATGGGGGGGGCGATTCACCCCTCCACTTT.

This chain uses TRBV4-2 with TRBJ2-6, with unresolved D. Germline CDR1 is LGHNA and CDR2 is YNFKEQ. Trimming removed 0 bases from V and 0 bases from J, with 6 bases in between. The CDR3 runs to 16 residues. The CDR3, as DNA: TGTGCCAGCAGCCAAGATATCAGCTCTGGGGCCAACGTCCTGACTTTC. Translating it yields CASSQDISSGANVLTF.

The chain couples TRBV29-1 to TRBJ2-7; the match to TRBD1 covers 9 bases. Germline CDR1 SQVTM, CDR2 ANQGSEA. This CDR3 contains 12 residues. V trimming: 7 bases; J trimming: 7 bases; junction bases outside the gene matches: 8. Here the CDR3 reads CSAKQGAREQYF. The CDR3 nucleotides are TGCAGCGCCAAACAGGGGGCAAGGGAGCAGTACTTC.

The chain is built from TRBV28 and TRBJ2-6; possible D gene TRBD1, 5 bases. The V end was cut by 6 bases, the J end by 1 base, with 10 bases between. Germline V lookup: CDR1 MDHEN, CDR2 SYDVKM. This CDR3 spans 15 amino acids. CDR3 sequence: CASRTQGSGANVLTF. CDR3 bases: TGTGCCAGCAGAACCCAGGGATCTGGGGCCAACGTCCTGACTTTC.

The genes are TRBV7-9 and TRBJ2-7; possibly TRBD2 for D (5 bases). Germline CDR1 SEHNR, CDR2 FQNEAQ (reference sequence). The CDR3 runs to 14 residues. V lost 5 bases and J 6 bases, leaving 17 bases between the germline ends. The CDR3 DNA sequence: TGTGCCAGCAGCCTCCGCGCGGCAGGACTCGAGCAGTACTTC. The encoded protein is CASSLRAAGLEQYF.

This chain joins TRBV19 and TRBJ2-5, with 13 bases matching TRBD2. Germline V gene data show CDR1 as LNHDA and CDR2 as SQIVND (reference sequence). V trimming: 8 bases; J trimming: 5 bases; junction bases outside the gene matches: 8. CDR3 length: 15 residues. CDR3 DNA: TGTGCCAGTGCGGGGACTAGCGGGGCGTGGGAGACCCAGTACTTC. This codes for CASAGTSGAWETQYF.